This T cell receptor (beta chain) is drawn from a study of T cell responses to AZD1222 COVID-19 vaccine. Study at large: Analyses pooled second doses at about 4 or about 12 weeks.

Data came from immunoSEQ multiplex PCR; TCRdb stores just in-frame clones and leaves some out. This sample has some 130,000 clones, with under 95% found just once. Germline V gives CDR1 KGHDR, CDR2 SFDVKD. V lost 6 bases and J lost 8, with 7 bases in between. This CDR3 comprises 11 residues. Findings and caveats of the study: Reportedly, nearly half the spike-specific TCRs target unmutated variant regions. The sample set comprised mostly white British donors with more females, and clonal diversity was possibly underestimated.

With regard to this clone: Its specificity is not known.

Here the sequenced sample was peripheral blood, taken on day 0 of AZD1222 vaccination. The V gene is TRBV24-1, the J gene TRBJ2-1; a weak D match, TRBD1 (5 bases). This clonotype originated in an adult in good health. CDR3 coding DNA: TGTGCCACCAGTTTCAGGGATGAGCAGTTCTTC. This codes for CATSFRDEQFF.